These T cell receptor beta chains were read from a single sample in a study of T cell responses to AZD1222 COVID-19 vaccine. Profiling relied on immunoSEQ multiplex PCR, and the TCRdb table lists in-frame clones only, not all of them. The table lists some 170,000 clones, 70% to 90% of them singletons. Sample: peripheral blood, taken on day 0 of AZD1222 vaccination. These receptors were collected from an adult in good health. The CDR3 runs from the conserved cysteine through the conserved F or W. Each record gives: J gene, D gene, V gene, clone size, CDR3 DNA, CDR3 protein. The D gene is left open where the match is weak. Clone sizes are given selectively: once, few, many, or a class where the clone is expanded.

TRBJ1-2,-,TRBV14,-,TGTGCCAGCAGCCAAAACGCCCTCGGGGGTAGGGATGGCTACACCTTC,CASSQNALGGRDGYTF
TRBJ2-7,-,TRBV6-1,-,TGTGCCAGCAGTAACCAGGGTCTGGACGAGCAGTACTTC,CASSNQGLDEQYF
TRBJ1-5,TRBD1,TRBV2,-,TGTGCCAGCAGTCCTTCGGGACAGCGAATTAGCCCTCATCAGCCCCAGCATTTT,CASSPSGQRISPHQPQHF
TRBJ1-1,-,TRBV9,-,TGTGCCAGCAGCGTTTCGGCGTACACTGAAGCTTTCTTT,CASSVSAYTEAFF
TRBJ2-7,TRBD1,TRBV28,-,TGTGCCAGCAGACAAGACAGGGGGCGATACGAGCAGTACTTC,CASRQDRGRYEQYF
TRBJ2-3,TRBD1,TRBV19,-,TGTGCCAGTAGTATAACAACAGGGGGCTATAGCACAGATACGCAGTATTTT,CASSITTGGYSTDTQYF
TRBJ2-3,TRBD2,TRBV7-8,-,TGTGCCAGCAGCTTCGGGACTAGCGGTCTCACAGATACGCAGTATTTT,CASSFGTSGLTDTQYF
TRBJ1-6,-,TRBV3-1/TRBV3-2,-,TGTGCCAGCAGCCAAAGGGGACGTTCACCCCTCCACTTT,CASSQRGRSPLHF
TRBJ1-1,TRBD1,TRBV2,-,TGTGCCAGCAGGGGGACAGGTAGAGTTGAAGCTTTCTTT,CASRGTGRVEAFF
TRBJ1-6,-,TRBV10-1,-,TGCGCCAGCAGTGAGGGGGCAGCCCTCCACTTT,CASSEGAALHF
TRBJ1-3,-,TRBV9,-,TGTGCCAGCAGCCCCCAACTAGGGGCATCGGGAAACACCATATATTTT,CASSPQLGASGNTIYF
TRBJ1-2,-,TRBV28,-,TGTGCCAGCAGGGGGACCGGACGAAACTATGGCTACACCTTC,CASRGTGRNYGYTF
TRBJ2-5,TRBD2,TRBV28,-,TGTGCCAGCAGTAAAGCGGGGGGGGCGCAAGAGACCCAGTACTTC,CASSKAGGAQETQYF
TRBJ1-2,-,TRBV30,-,TGTGCCTGGAGTCCTCGAGGCCAATCTGTCTATGGCTACACCTTC,CAWSPRGQSVYGYTF
TRBJ1-1,-,TRBV6-5,-,TGTGCCAGCACGTGGAGAACTGAAGCTTTCTTT,CASTWRTEAFF
TRBJ1-5,-,TRBV19,-,TGTGCCAGTAGTATCAGGGACAATCAGCCCCAGCATTTT,CASSIRDNQPQHF
TRBJ1-2,-,TRBV6-6,-,TGTGCCAGCTGGGACCCCCTTGATGGCTACACCTTC,CASWDPLDGYTF
TRBJ1-5,TRBD1,TRBV6-5,-,TGTGCCAGCAGTTACGGACAGGGCAATCAGCCCCAGCATTTT,CASSYGQGNQPQHF
TRBJ1-2,-,TRBV14,-,TGTGCCAGCAGCCAAGATTCAGGATGGGGCTACACCTTC,CASSQDSGWGYTF
TRBJ1-1,-,TRBV7-2,-,TGTGCCAGCAGCAAAACCCAGGGGACTCGCACTGAAGCTTTCTTT,CASSKTQGTRTEAFF
TRBJ2-2,TRBD2,TRBV6-6,-,TGTGCCGGCACTAGCGGAGGCACCGGGGAGCTGTTTTTT,CAGTSGGTGELFF
TRBJ1-1,-,TRBV28,-,TGTGCCAGCAGAGGGGGGTTGAACACTGAAGCTTTCTTT,CASRGGLNTEAFF
TRBJ1-1,-,TRBV25-1,-,TGTGCCAGCATCGGAGCAGGGGTCACTGAAGCTTTCTTT,CASIGAGVTEAFF
TRBJ1-2,-,TRBV5-1,-,TGCGCCAGCAGTTTGGACCGAGCTAACTATGGCTACACCTTC,CASSLDRANYGYTF
TRBJ2-3,TRBD2,TRBV19,-,TGTGCCAGTAGTGAGACTAGCGGGAGAGTAACAGATACGCAGTATTTT,CASSETSGRVTDTQYF
TRBJ1-5,-,TRBV2,-,TGTGCCAGCACCATCCCGGGGGGGGGACAGCCCCAGCATTTT,CASTIPGGGQPQHF
TRBJ1-3,-,TRBV11-3,once,TGTGCCAGCAGCTCCCCCCACGGGGGAAACACCATATATTTT,CASSSPHGGNTIYF
TRBJ1-2,-,TRBV28,-,TGTGCCAGCAGTTTCTTCCGAGCTAACTATGGCTACACCTTC,CASSFFRANYGYTF
TRBJ1-1,-,TRBV19,once,TGTGCCAGTGGACAGCTGATCTCAGGTAATAAGGAAGCTTTCTTT,CASGQLISGNKEAFF
TRBJ1-2,TRBD1,TRBV4-2,-,TGTGCCAGCAGTCCTTCACAGGGGGCCGATATGGGGGGCTACACCTTC,CASSPSQGADMGGYTF
TRBJ2-1,TRBD2,TRBV5-1,-,TGCGCCAGCAGCCCGGGACTAGCGGCCCCCTACAATGAGCAGTTCTTC,CASSPGLAAPYNEQFF
TRBJ1-2,-,TRBV5-1,-,TGCGCCAGCAGCTCCCGCGGAGGCGGGCAGCTCTATGGCTACACCTTC,CASSSRGGGQLYGYTF
TRBJ1-1,TRBD1,TRBV28,-,TGTGCCAGCAGTTTTTTGGGGACAGGGGTGAACACTGAAGCTTTCTTT,CASSFLGTGVNTEAFF
TRBJ1-2,-,TRBV7-8,-,TGTGCCAGCAGCCCGGGGGGCAGCTATGGCTACACCTTC,CASSPGGSYGYTF
TRBJ1-5,-,TRBV18,-,TGTGCCAGCTCACCATTAAAGTCAGACAATCAGCCCCAGCATTTT,CASSPLKSDNQPQHF
TRBJ1-2,-,TRBV15,-,TGTGCCACCAGCGGGGCAGGGGCTAACTATGGCTACACCTTC,CATSGAGANYGYTF
TRBJ1-5,TRBD1,TRBV24-1,-,TGTGCCACCAGCGGACAGGGGAGCAATCAGCCCCAGCATTTT,CATSGQGSNQPQHF
TRBJ1-2,TRBD1,TRBV4-2,-,TGTGCCAGCAGCCAAGGGACAGGGGGTGGCTACACCTTC,CASSQGTGGGYTF
TRBJ2-5,-,TRBV9,few,TGTGCCAGCAGCCCCGGAAACCAAGAGACCCAGTACTTC,CASSPGNQETQYF
TRBJ2-5,-,TRBV10-3,-,TGTGCCATCAGTGAGCGGAGTGGCCCAGCGGAGACCCAGTACTTC,CAISERSGPAETQYF
TRBJ1-5,-,TRBV11-2,-,TGTGCCAGCAGCTTTAAGGACGGCCGGGCCCAGCATTTT,CASSFKDGRAQHF
TRBJ2-2,-,TRBV3-1/TRBV3-2,-,TGTGCCAGCAGCCAAGGGGGGCACACCGGGGAGCTGTTTTTT,CASSQGGHTGELFF
TRBJ2-1,-,TRBV6-5,-,TGTGCCAGCAGTTACGACAGCAATGAGCAGTTCTTC,CASSYDSNEQFF
TRBJ2-4,TRBD1,TRBV7-2,-,TGTGCCAGCAGCCCTCAGGGACAGGGAGCCAAAAACATTCAGTACTTC,CASSPQGQGAKNIQYF
TRBJ2-6,TRBD1,TRBV6-1,-,TGTGCCAGCAGTGAAGCAACAGGGGTCTCTGGGGCCAACGTCCTGACTTTC,CASSEATGVSGANVLTF
TRBJ2-1,-,TRBV7-2,-,TGTGCCAGCAGCTTAGCGCTTCGGGCTCCCTCCTACAATGAGCAGTTCTTC,CASSLALRAPSYNEQFF
TRBJ1-1,-,TRBV5-5,-,TGTGCCAGGCGGGGACTGAACACTGAAGCTTTCTTT,CARRGLNTEAFF
TRBJ1-6,-,TRBV5-1,-,TGCGCCAGCAGCTTGGAGGGAGGGGCGGATAATTCACCCCTCCACTTT,CASSLEGGADNSPLHF
TRBJ2-3,TRBD2,TRBV10-2,-,TGCGCCAGCAGGAATCAAGCGGGGGGGCACCTCACAGATACGCAGTATTTT,CASRNQAGGHLTDTQYF